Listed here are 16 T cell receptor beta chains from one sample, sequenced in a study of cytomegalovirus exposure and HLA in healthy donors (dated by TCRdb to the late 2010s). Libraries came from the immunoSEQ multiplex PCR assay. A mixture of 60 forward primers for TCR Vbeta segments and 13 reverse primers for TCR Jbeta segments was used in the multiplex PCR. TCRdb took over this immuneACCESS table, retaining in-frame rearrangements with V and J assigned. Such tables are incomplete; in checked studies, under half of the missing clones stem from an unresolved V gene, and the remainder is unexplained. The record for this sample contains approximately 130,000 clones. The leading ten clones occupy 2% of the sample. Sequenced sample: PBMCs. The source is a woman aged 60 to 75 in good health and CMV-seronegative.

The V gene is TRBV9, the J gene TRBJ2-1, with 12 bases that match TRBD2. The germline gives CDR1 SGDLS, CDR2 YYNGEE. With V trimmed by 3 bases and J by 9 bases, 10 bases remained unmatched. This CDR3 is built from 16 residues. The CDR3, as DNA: TGTGCCAGCAGCGCCCCCTCTAGCGGGGGGGCCAGTGAGCAGTTCTTC. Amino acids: CASSAPSSGGASEQFF.

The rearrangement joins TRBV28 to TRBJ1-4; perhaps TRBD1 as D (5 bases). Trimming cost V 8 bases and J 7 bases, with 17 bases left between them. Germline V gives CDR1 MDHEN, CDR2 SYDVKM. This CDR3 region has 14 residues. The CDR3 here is CASEGVGGVEKLFF. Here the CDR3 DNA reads TGTGCCAGCGAGGGAGTGGGGGGAGTTGAAAAACTGTTTTTT.

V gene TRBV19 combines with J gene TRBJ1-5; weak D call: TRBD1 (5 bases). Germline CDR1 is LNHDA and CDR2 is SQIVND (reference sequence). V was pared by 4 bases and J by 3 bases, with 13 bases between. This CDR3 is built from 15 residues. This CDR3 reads CASSNGAVNNQPQHF. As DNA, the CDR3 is TGTGCCAGTAGTAATGGGGCCGTGAACAATCAGCCCCAGCATTTT. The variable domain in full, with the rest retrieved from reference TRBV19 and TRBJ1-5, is DGGITQSPKYLFRKEGQNVTLSCEQNLNHDAMYWYRQDPGQGLRLIYYSQIVNDFQKGDIAEGYSVSREKKESFPLTVTSAQKNPTAFYLCASSNGAVNNQPQHFGDGTRLSIL.

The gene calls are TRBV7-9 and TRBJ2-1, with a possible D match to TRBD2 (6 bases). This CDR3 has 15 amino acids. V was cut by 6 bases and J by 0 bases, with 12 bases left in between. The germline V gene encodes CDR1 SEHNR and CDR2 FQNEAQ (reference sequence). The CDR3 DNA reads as TGTGCCAGCAGTACTGGGGGGAGCTCCTACAATGAGCAGTTCTTC. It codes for CASSTGGSSYNEQFF.

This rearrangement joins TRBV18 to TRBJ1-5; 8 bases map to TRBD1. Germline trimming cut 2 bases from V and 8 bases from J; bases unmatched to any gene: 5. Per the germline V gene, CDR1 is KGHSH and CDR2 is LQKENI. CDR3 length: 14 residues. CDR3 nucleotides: TGTGCCAGCTCACCAACAGGGGGTACGGAGCCCCAGCATTTT. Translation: CASSPTGGTEPQHF. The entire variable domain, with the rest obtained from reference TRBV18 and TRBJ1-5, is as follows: NAGVMQNPRHLVRRRGQEARLRCSPMKGHSHVYWYRQLPEEGLKFMVYLQKENIIDESGMPKERFSAEFPKEGPSILRIQQVVRGDSAAYFCASSPTGGTEPQHFGDGTRLSIL.

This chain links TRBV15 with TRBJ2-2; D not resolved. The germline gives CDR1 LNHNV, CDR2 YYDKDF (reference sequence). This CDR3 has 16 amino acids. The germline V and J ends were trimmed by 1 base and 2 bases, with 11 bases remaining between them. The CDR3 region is CATSRAVGLNTGELFF. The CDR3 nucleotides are TGTGCCACCAGCAGAGCAGTGGGCCTAAACACCGGGGAGCTGTTTTTT.

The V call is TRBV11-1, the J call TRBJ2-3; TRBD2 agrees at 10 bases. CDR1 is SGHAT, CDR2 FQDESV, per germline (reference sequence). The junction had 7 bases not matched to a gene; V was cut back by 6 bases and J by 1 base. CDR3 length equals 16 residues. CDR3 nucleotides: TGTGCCAGCAGTCCTAGCGGGGGTAGGGGCACAGATACGCAGTATTTT. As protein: CASSPSGGRGTDTQYF.

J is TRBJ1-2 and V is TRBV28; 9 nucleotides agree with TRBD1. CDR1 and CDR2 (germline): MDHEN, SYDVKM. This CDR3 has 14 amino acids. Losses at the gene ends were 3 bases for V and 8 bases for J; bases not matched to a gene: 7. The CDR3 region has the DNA TGTGCCAGCAGTTTTGGGACAGGGAGTGTCGGCTACACCTTC. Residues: CASSFGTGSVGYTF.

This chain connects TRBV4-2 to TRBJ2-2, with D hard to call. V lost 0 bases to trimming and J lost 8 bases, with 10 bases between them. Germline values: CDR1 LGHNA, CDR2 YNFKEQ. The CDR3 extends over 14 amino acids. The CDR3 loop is CASSQDPALGELFF. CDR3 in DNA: TGTGCCAGCAGCCAAGATCCTGCGTTGGGGGAGCTGTTTTTT.

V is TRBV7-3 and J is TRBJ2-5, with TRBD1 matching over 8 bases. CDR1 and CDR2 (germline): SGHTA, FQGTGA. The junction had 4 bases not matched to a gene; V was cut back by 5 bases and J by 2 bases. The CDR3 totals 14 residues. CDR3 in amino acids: CASSQQGGQETQYF. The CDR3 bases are TGTGCCAGCAGCCAACAGGGGGGACAAGAGACCCAGTACTTC.

CDR3 sequence (DNA): TGTGCCAGCAGCTCCTACAGGGGTCCGCGAGGAAACACCATATATTTT. Amino acid sequence: CASSSYRGPRGNTIYF. The chain has TRBV11-2 and TRBJ1-3; 7 nucleotides match TRBD1. The CDR3 runs 16 residues. The germline V gene has CDR1 SGHAT and CDR2 FQNNGV. The trim removed 4 bases at V and 4 bases at J, leaving 10 bases unmatched.

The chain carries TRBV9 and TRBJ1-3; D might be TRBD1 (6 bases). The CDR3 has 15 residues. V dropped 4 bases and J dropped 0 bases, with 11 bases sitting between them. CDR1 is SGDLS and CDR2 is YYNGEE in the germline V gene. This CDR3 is CASSLLDSSGNTIYF. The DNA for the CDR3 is TGTGCCAGCAGCTTACTGGACAGCTCTGGAAACACCATATATTTT.

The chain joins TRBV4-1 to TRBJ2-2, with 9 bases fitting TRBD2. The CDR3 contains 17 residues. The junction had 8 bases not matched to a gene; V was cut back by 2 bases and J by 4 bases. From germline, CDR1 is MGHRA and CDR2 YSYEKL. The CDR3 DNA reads TGCGCCAGCAGCCAAAGGCGGGAGGGCCGTAGCACCGGGGAGCTGTTTTTT. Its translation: CASSQRREGRSTGELFF.

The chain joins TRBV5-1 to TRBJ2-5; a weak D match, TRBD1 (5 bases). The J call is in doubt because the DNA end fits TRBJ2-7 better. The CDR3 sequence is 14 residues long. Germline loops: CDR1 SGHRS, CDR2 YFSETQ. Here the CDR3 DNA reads TGCGCCAGCAGCCTTGGAGAACAGGCGGCCGAGCAGTACTTC. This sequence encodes CASSLGEQAAEQYF.

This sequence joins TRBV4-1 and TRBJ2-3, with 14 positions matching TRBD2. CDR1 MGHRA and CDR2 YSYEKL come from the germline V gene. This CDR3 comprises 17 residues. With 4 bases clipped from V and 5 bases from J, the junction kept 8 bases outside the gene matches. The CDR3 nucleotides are TGCGCCAGCAGCCCTCTTGGGACTAGCGGGAGTGGAGATACGCAGTATTTT. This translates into CASSPLGTSGSGDTQYF.

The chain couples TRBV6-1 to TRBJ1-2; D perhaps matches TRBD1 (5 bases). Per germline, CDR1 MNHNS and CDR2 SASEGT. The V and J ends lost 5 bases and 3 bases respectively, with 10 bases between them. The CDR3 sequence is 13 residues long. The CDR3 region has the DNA TGTGCCAGCAGTAACAGGTTTTACTATGGCTACACCTTC. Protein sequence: CASSNRFYYGYTF.